This T cell receptor (beta chain) was captured by sequencing in a study of T cell responses to AZD1222 COVID-19 vaccine. General study results and limits: Mostly white British, mostly female donors; authors suggested clonal diversity may be underestimated. No day 14 peak samples; only post-peak repertoires were characterized. Vaccine-associated CD4 TCRs spanned spike, dominant at 160-218 and 743-854. Nearly half of the spike-specific TCRs reportedly recognize variant regions that carry no mutations.

V dropped 4 bases and J dropped 2; count of bases not matched to a gene: 5. CDR1 is SGDLS, CDR2 YYNGEE, per germline. The CDR3 has 14 residues. The assay was immunoSEQ multiplex PCR, and TCRdb's table has in-frame clones only and misses some. The table lists 100,000 to 150,000 clones, over 90% of them singletons, with more than 4.5% in the top ten. As for this clone: Its antigen is currently unknown.

The receptor was derived from an adult in good health. This specimen consisted of peripheral blood, obtained on day 0 of AZD1222 vaccination. The chain has TRBV9 and TRBJ2-7; TRBD1 agrees at 8 bases. The DNA of the CDR3 is TGTGCCAGCAGCTTCGGGACAGGAGCCTACGAGCAGTACTTC. This sequence encodes CASSFGTGAYEQYF.